This TCR beta chain derives from a study of Ad26.COV2.S vaccination and SARS-CoV-2 variants. Overall study results and limits: Vaccinees showed greater spike-specific TCR breadth than placebo recipients. Reportedly, spike-specific CD8+ and CD4+ T cell responses achieved substantial breadth once vaccination had taken place. Vaccine and placebo recipients had similar non-spike TCR breadth.

Trimming cost V 4 bases and J 0 bases; bases outside gene matches: 17. The germline V gene has CDR1 SGHRS and CDR2 YFSETQ. The CDR3 has 20 residues. As for this clone: Antigen: not known.

The repertoire was sequenced with immunoSEQ multiplex PCR; TCRdb's copy has only in-frame clones and lacks some. The sample comprises about 350,000 clones, roughly 94% of which are singletons, and roughly 3.9% rests with the top ten. This receptor was obtained from a human donor who had recovered from COVID-19. Sequenced here: peripheral blood, sampled after recovery from COVID-19. The V call is TRBV5-1, the J call TRBJ2-3; TRBD1 matches 10 bases. DNA for the CDR3: TGCGCCAGCAGCCCCTGGACAGGGGGGATAGGCAGTGCTAGCACAGATACGCAGTATTTT. Residues: CASSPWTGGIGSASTDTQYF.